The rows below give T cell receptor beta chains drawn from one sample of a study of shared clonotypes between healthy human individuals. The table came from immunoSEQ multiplex PCR; TCRdb's copy has only in-frame clones and leaves some out. The repertoire holds around 2.5 million clones, with 90% to 95% as singletons. The sequencing sample was made of naive CD4+ T cells from PBMCs. The source is a man aged 18 to 29 in good health. Some clones in this sample may be carry-over from other donors' samples. CDR3s leave out the opening cysteine and the closing phenylalanine or tryptophan.

V,J,CDR3
TRBV6-6,TRBJ1-1,ASSEQGGDTEAF
TRBV5-1,TRBJ1-1,ASSPGRQMNTEAF
TRBV15,TRBJ1-5,ATSPRGGTNQPQH
TRBV30,TRBJ2-1,ASKAQRDNEQF
TRBV7-3,TRBJ2-2,ASSPPGDPGELF
TRBV6-5,TRBJ1-5,ASRTGQNDQPQH
TRBV15,TRBJ2-2,ATQTELAGGSGRGGELF
TRBV10-1,TRBJ2-1,ASSEWAGGPSGVDEQF
TRBV6-6,TRBJ1-5,ASTLQVSTSNQPQH
TRBV19,TRBJ2-1,ASSIKAGTPYNEQF
TRBV29-1,TRBJ2-5,SVAFETQY
TRBV5-4,TRBJ1-4,ASSLVLGEKLF
TRBV5-1,TRBJ1-1,ASSFAPRNTEAF
TRBV7-9,TRBJ1-5,ASSSLDLGSNQPQH
TRBV2,TRBJ2-1,ASSFFVVNEQF
TRBV7-2,TRBJ2-5,ASGTGQETQY
TRBV4-2,TRBJ2-1,ASSQRWPGEQF
TRBV5-5,TRBJ1-2,ASSLEGNRGRGYGYT
TRBV4-2,TRBJ1-2,ASSQRSYGGNYGYT
TRBV5-5,TRBJ2-2,ASSLVAANTGELF
TRBV12-5,TRBJ1-2,ASGLGQGAGGYT
TRBV5-6,TRBJ2-4,ASSLGRLGLIQY
TRBV7-2,TRBJ1-1,ASSLRGRGTEAF
TRBV5-1,TRBJ2-3,ASSDPQGLTDTQY
TRBV30,-,ALRTYSGINEQY
TRBV5-1,TRBJ2-6,ASSLSGAGANVLT
TRBV6-4,TRBJ1-1,ASSEAGGRTEAF
TRBV11-2,TRBJ1-2,ASSLRDIGGYT
TRBV7-9,TRBJ1-4,ASSSPQGLMGEKLF
TRBV30,TRBJ2-3,AWSVGISTDTQY
TRBV7-9,TRBJ2-7,ASSLSAAVPEQY
TRBV29-1,TRBJ1-2,SVFRVATNYGYT
TRBV6-6,TRBJ1-5,ASNKAFSTGYQPQH
TRBV27,TRBJ1-6,ASSPQANSPLH
TRBV5-4,TRBJ2-3,ASKAQSSTDTQY
TRBV30,TRBJ1-2,ACNMGARREGNYGYT
TRBV6-4,TRBJ2-3,ASSANGAGVVGPDTQY
TRBV6-5,TRBJ2-5,ASSLRDGQTQY
TRBV5-1,TRBJ2-1,ASSWESGEFEQF
TRBV30,TRBJ2-3,AWRPRWLAGVGLTDTQY
TRBV5-1,TRBJ2-3,ASSLGTSGTDTQY
TRBV6-5,TRBJ1-1,ASNGVGDTEAF
TRBV20-1,TRBJ1-1,SARSRLAF
TRBV19,TRBJ1-4,ASSMTHLFGEKLF
TRBV2,TRBJ1-6,ASSEVRGDSPLH
TRBV4-1,TRBJ1-6,ASSQDLNTGRSPLH
TRBV11-1,TRBJ2-7,ASSLLGTPSYEQY
TRBV20-1,TRBJ1-5,SAIKNQPQH
TRBV2,TRBJ2-6,ASSERRSLGANVLT
TRBV7-9,TRBJ1-6,ASSLTPSSTYNSPLH
TRBV7-6,TRBJ2-2,ASSPLYRQGKYSNGELF
TRBV5-1,TRBJ2-1,ASSLTTSGSYNEQF
TRBV6-5,TRBJ2-3,ASSRGTDTDTQY
TRBV5-6,TRBJ2-7,ASSLRLYEQY
TRBV7-2,TRBJ2-1,ASSFDSGPYNEQF
TRBV11-2,TRBJ2-5,ASSFNWGQETQY
TRBV29-1,TRBJ2-7,SGRRGYEQY
TRBV6-1,TRBJ2-5,ASLRSETQY
TRBV9,TRBJ2-3,ASSVEPTPLTQY
TRBV14,TRBJ2-7,ASSQNTGPYEQY